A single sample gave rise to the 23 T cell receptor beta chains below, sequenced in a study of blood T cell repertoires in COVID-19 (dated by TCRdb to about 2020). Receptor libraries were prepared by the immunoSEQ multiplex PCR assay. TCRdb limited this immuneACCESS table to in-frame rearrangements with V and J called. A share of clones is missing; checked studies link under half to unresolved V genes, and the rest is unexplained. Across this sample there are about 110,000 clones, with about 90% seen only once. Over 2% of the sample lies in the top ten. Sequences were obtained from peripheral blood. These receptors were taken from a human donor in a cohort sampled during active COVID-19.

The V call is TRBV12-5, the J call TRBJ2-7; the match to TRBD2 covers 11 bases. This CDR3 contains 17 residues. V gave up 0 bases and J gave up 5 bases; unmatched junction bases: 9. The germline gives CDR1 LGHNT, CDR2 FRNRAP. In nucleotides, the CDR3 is TGTGCTAGTGGTTTGGTACGGGTAGCGGGAGGGGTACACGAGCAGTACTTC. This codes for CASGLVRVAGGVHEQYF.

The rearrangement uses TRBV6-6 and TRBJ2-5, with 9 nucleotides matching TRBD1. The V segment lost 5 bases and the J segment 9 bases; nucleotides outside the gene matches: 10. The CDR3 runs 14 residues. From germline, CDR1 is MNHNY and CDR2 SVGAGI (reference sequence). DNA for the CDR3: TGTGCCAGCAGTACCGGGACAGGGCCCAGGGCCCAGTACTTC. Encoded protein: CASSTGTGPRAQYF.

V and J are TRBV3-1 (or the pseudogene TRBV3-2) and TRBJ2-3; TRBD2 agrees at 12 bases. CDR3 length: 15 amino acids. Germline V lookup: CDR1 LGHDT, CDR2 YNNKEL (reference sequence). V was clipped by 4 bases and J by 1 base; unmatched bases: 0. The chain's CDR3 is CASSRTSGGTDTQYF. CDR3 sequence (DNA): TGTGCCAGCAGCCGGACTAGCGGGGGCACAGATACGCAGTATTTT.

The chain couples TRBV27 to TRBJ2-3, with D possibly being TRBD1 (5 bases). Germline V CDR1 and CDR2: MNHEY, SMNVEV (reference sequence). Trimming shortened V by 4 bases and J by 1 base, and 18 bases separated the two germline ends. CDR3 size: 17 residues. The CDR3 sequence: CASSWGPRGIGTDTQYF. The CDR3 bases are TGTGCCAGCAGTTGGGGCCCCCGAGGAATAGGCACAGATACGCAGTATTTT.

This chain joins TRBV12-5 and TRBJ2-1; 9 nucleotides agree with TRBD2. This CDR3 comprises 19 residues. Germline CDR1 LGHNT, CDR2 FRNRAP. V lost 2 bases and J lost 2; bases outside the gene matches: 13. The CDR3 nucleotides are TGTGCTAGTGGTTTGACCCCCGTGGCTAGCGGGATCACCTACAATGAGCAGTTCTTC. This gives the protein CASGLTPVASGITYNEQFF.

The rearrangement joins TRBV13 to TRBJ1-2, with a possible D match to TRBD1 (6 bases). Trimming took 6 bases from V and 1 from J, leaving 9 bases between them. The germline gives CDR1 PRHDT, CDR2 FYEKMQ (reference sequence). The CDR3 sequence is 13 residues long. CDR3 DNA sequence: TGTGCCAGCAGACAGGGTTATAACTATGGCTACACCTTC. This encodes CASRQGYNYGYTF.

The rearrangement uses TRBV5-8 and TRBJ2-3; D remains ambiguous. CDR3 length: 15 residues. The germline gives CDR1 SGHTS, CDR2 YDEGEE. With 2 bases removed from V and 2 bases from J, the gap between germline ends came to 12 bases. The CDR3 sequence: CASSFDSTNTDTQYF. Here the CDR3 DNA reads TGTGCCAGCAGCTTCGACTCCACGAACACAGATACGCAGTATTTT.

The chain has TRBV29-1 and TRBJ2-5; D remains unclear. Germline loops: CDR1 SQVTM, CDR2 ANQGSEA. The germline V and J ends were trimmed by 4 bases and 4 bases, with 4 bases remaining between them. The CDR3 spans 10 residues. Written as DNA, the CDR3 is TGCAGCGTTGGGGCAGAGACCCAGTACTTC. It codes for CSVGAETQYF.

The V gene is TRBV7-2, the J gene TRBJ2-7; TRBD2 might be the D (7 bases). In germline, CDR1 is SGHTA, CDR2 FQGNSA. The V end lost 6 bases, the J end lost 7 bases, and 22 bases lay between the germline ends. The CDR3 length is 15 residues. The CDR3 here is CASSPRNRGAGEQYF. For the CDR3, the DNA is TGTGCCAGCAGTCCTCGGAACCGGGGGGCCGGTGAGCAGTACTTC.

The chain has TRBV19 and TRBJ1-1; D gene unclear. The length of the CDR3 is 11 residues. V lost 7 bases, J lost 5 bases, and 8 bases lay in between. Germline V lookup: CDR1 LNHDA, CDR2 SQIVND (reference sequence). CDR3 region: CASKVRTEAFF. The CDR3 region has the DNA TGTGCCAGTAAGGTGCGGACTGAAGCTTTCTTT.

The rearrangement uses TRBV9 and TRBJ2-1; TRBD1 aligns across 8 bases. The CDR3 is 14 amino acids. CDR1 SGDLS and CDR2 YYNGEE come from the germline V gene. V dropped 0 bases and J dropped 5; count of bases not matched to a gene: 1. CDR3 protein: CASSVGDRHNEQFF. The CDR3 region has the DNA TGTGCCAGCAGCGTAGGGGACAGGCACAATGAGCAGTTCTTC. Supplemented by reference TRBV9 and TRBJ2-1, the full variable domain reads DSGVTQTPKHLITATGQRVTLRCSPRSGDLSVYWYQQSLDQGLQFLIQYYNGEERAKGNILERFSAQQFPDLHSELNLSSLELGDSALYFCASSVGDRHNEQFFGPGTRLTVL.

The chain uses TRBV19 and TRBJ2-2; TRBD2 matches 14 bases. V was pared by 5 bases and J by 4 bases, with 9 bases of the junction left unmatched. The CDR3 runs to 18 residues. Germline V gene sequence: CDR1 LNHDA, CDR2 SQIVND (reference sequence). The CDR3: CASSGRLAGGRGTGELFF. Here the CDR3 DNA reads TGTGCCAGTAGTGGCCGACTAGCGGGGGGGCGTGGCACCGGGGAGCTGTTTTTT.

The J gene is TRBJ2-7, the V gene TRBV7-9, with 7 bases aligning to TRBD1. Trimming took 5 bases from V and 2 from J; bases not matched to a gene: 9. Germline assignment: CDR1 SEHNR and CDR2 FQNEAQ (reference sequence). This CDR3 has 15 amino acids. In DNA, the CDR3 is TGTGCCAGCAGCGGGGGACAGCTCCATCCCTACGAGCAGTACTTC. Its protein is CASSGGQLHPYEQYF. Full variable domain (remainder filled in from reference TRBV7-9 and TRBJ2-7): DTGVSQNPRHKITKRGQNVTFRCDPISEHNRLYWYRQTLGQGPEFLTYFQNEAQLEKSRLLSDRFSAERPKGSFSTLEIQRTEQGDSAMYLCASSGGQLHPYEQYFGPGTRLTVT.

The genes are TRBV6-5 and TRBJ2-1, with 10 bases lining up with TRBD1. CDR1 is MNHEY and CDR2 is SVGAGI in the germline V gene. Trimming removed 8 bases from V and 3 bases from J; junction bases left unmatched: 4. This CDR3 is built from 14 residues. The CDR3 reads CASGDRGGYNEQFF. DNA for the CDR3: TGTGCCAGCGGGGACAGGGGAGGCTACAATGAGCAGTTCTTC.

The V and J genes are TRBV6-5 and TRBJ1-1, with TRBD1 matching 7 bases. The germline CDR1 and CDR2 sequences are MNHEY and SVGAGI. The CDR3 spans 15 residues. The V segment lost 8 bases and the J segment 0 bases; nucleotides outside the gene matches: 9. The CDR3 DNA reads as TGTGCCAGCCGGGACAGCCTGATAATGAACACTGAAGCTTTCTTT. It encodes CASRDSLIMNTEAFF.

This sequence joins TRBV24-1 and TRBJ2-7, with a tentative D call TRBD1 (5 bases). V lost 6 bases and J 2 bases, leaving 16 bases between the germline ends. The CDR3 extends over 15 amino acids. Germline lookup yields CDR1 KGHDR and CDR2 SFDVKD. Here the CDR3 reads CATSSVGAGTYEQYF. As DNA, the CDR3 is TGTGCCACCAGTTCTGTAGGGGCAGGTACCTACGAGCAGTACTTC.

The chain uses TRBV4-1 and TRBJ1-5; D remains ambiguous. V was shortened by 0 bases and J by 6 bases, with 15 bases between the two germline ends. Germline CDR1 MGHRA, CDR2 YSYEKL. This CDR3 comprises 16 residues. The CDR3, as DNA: TGCGCCAGCAGCCAAGATGAGGTGTCCAGAAGTCAGCCCCAGCATTTT. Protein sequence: CASSQDEVSRSQPQHF.

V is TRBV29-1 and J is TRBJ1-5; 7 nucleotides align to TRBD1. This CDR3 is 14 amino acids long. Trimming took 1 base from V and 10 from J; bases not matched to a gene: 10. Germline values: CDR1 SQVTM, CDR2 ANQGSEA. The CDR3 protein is CSVEAGVRGSPQHF. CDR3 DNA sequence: TGCAGCGTTGAAGCCGGGGTCAGGGGGTCACCCCAGCATTTT.

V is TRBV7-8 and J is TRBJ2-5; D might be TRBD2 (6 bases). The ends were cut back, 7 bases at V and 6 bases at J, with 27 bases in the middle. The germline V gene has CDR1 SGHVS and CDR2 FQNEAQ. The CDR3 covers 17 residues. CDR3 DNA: TGTGCCAGCACCGTTATGGAGGGCGGGGCGAAGGGGAAGACCCAGTACTTC. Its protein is CASTVMEGGAKGKTQYF.

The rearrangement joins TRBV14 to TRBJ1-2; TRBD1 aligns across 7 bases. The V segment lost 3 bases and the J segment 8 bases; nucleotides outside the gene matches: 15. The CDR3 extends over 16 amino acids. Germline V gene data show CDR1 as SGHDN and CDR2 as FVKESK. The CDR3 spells CASSQSTGTVTRGYTF. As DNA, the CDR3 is TGTGCCAGCAGCCAGTCTACCGGGACAGTCACGCGGGGCTACACCTTC.

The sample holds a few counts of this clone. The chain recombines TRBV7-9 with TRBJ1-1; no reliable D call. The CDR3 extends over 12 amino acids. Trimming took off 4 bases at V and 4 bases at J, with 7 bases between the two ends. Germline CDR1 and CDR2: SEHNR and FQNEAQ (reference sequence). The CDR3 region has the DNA TGTGCCAGCAGCTCGCGGGTCACTGAAGCTTTCTTT. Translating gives CASSSRVTEAFF.

CDR3 loop: CASSSGFSFGGYTF. Here the CDR3 DNA reads TGTGCCAGCAGCTCAGGCTTCTCGTTTGGTGGCTACACCTTC. The chain links TRBV11-2 to TRBJ1-2; no firm D call. The CDR3 has 14 amino acids. Trimming pared 4 bases from V and 7 bases from J, leaving 16 bases between. Germline CDR1 is SGHAT and CDR2 is FQNNGV.

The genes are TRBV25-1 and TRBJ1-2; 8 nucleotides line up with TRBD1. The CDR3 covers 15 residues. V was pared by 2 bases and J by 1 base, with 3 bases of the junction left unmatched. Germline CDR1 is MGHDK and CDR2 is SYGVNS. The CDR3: CASSETGGFNYGYTF. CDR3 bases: TGTGCCAGCAGTGAAACAGGGGGGTTTAACTATGGCTACACCTTC.